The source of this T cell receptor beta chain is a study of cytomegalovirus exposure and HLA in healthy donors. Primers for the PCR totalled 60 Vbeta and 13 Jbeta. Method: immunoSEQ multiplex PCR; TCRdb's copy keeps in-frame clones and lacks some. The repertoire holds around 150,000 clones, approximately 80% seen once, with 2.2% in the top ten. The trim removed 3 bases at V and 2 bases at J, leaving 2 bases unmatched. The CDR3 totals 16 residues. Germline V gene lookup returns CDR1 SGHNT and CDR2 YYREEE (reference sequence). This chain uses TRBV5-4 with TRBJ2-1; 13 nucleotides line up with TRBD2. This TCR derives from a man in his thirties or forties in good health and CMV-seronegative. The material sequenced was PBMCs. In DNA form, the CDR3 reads TGTGCCAGCAGCTCGGGACTAGCGGGGCCCTACAATGAGCAGTTCTTC. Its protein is CASSSGLAGPYNEQFF.